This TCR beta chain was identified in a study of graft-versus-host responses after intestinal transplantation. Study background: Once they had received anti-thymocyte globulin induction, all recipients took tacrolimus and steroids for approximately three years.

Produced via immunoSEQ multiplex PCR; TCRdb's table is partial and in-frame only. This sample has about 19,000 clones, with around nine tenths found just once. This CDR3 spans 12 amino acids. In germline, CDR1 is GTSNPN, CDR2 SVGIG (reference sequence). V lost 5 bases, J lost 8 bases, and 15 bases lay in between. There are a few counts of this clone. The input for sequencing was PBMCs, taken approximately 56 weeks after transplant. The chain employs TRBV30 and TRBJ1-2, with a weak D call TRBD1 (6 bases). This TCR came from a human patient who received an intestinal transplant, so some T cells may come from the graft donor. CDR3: CAWRAGGGGYTF. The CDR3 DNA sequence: TGTGCCTGGCGCGCGGGGGGCGGGGGCTACACCTTC.